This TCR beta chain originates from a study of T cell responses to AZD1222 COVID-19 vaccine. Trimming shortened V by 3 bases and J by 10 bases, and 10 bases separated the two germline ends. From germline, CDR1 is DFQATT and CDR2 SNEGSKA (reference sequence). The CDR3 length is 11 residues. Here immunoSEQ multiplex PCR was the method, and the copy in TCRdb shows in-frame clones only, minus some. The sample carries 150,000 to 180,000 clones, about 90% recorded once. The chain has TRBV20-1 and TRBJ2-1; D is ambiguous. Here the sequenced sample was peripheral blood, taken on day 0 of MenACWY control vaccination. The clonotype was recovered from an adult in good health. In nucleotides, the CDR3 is TGCAGTGCTAGCCGCGGTCAGGAGCAGTTCTTC. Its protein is CSASRGQEQFF.